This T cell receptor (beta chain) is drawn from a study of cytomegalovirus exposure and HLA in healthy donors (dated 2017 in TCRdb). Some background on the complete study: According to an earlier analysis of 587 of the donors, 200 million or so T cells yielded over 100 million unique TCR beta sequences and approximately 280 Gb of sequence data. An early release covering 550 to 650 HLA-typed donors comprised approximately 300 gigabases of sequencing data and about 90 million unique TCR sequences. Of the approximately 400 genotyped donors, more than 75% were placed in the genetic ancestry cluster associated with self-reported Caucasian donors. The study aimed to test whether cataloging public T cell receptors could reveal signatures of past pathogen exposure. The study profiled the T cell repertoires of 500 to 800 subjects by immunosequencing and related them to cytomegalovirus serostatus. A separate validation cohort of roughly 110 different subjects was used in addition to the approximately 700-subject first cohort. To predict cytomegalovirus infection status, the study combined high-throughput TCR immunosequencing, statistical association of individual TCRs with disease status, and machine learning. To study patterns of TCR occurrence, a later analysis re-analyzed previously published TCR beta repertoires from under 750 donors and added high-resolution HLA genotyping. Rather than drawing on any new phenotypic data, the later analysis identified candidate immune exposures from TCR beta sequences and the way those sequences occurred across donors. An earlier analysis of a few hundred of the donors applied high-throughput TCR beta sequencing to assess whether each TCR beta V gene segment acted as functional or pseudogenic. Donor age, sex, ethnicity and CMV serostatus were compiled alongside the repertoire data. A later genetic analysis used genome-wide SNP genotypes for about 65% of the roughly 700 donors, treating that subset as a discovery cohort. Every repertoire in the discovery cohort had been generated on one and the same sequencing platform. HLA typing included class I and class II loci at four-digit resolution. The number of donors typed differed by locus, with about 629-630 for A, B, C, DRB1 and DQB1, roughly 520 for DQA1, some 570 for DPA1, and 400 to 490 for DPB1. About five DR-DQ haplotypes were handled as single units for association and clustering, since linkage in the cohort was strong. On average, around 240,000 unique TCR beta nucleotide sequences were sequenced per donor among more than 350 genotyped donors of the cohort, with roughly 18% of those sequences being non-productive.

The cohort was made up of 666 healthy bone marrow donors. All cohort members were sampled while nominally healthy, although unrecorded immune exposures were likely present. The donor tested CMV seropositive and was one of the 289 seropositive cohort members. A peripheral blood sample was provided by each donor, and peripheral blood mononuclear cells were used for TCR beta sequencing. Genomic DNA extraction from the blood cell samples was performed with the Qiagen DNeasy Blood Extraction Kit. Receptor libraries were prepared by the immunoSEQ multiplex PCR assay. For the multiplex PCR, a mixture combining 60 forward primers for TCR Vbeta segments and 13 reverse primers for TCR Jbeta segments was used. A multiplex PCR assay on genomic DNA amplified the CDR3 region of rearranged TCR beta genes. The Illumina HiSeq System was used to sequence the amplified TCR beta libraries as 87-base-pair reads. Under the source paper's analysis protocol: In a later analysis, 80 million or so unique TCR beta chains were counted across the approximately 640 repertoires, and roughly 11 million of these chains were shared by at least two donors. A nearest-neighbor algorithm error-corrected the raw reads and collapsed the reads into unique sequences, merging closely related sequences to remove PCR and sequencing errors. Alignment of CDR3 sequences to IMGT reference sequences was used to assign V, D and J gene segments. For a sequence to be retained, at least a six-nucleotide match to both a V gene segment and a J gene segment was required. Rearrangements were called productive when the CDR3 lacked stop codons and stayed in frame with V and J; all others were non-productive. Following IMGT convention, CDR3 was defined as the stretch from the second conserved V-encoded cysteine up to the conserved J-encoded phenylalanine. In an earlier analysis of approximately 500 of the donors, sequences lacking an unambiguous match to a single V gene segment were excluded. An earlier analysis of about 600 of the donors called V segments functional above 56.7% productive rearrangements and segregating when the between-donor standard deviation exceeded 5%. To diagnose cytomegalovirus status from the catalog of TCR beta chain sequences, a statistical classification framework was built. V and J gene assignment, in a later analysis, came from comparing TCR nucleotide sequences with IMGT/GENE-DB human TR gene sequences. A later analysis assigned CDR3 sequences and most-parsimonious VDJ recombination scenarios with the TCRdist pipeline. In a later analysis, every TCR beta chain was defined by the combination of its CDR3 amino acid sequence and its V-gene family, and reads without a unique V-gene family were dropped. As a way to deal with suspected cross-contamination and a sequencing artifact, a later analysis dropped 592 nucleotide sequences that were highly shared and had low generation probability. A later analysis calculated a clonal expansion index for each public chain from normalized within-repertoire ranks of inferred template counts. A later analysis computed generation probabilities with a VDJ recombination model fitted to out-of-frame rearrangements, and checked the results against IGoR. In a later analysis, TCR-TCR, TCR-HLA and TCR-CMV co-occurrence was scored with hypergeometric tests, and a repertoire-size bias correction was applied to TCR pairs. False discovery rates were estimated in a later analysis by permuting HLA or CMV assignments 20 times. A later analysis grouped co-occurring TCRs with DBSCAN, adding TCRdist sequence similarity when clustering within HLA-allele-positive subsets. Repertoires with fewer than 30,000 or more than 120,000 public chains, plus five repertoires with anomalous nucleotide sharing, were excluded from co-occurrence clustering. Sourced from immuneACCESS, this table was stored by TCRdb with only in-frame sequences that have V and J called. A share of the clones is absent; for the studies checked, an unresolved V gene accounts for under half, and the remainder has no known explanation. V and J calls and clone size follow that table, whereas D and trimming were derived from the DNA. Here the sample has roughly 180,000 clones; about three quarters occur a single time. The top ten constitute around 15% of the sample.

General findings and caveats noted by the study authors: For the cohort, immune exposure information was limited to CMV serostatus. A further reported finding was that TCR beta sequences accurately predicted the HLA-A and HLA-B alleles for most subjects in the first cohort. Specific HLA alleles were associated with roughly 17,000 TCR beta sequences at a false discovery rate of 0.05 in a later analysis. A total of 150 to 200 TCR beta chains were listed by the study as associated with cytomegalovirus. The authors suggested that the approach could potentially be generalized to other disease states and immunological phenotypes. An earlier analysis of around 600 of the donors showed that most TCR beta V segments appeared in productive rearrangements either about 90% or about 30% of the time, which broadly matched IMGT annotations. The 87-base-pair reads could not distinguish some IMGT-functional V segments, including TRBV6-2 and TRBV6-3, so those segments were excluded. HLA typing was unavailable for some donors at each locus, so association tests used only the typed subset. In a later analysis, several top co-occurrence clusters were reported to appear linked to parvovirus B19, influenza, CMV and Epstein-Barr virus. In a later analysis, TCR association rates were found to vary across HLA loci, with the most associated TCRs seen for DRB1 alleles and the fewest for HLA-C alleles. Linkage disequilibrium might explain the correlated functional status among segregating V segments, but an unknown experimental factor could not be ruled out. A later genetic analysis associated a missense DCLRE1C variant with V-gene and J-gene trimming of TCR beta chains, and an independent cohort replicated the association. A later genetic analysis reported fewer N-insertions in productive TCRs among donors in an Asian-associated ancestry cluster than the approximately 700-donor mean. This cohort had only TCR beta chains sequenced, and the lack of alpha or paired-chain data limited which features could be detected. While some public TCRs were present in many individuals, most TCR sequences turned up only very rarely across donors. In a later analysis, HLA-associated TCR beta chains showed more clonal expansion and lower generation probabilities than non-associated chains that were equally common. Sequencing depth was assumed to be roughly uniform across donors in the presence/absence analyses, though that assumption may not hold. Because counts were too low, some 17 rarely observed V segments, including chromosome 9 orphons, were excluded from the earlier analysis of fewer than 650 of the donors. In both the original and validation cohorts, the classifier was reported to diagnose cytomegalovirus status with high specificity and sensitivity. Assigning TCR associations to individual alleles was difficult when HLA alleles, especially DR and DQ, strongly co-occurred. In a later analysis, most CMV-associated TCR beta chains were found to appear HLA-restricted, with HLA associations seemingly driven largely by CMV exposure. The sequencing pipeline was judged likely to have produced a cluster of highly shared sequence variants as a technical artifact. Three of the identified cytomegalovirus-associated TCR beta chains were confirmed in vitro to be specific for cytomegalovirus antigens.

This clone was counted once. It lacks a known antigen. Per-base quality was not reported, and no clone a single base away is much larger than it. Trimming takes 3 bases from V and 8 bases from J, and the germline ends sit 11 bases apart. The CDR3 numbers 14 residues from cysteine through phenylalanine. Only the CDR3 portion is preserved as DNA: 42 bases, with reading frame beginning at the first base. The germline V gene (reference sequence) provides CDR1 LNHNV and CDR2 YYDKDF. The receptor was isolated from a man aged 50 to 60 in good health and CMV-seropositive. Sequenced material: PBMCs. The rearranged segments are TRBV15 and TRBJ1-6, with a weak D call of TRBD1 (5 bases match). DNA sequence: TGTGCCACCAGCAGTAGGACAATGGATTCACCCCTCCACTTT. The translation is CATSSRTMDSPLHF.